This T cell receptor beta chain stems from a study of molecular identifiers for immune sequencing clone quantification. The CDR3 sequence is 15 residues long. This clonotype was seen a few times. The antigen is not known. TCRdb used MiXCR to reprocess the PCR reads, holding one entry per CDR3 protein. The table records over 600,000 distinct CDR3 sequences, 15% to 20% of them present only once. Study conclusions and caveats: Spiked Jurkat TCR RNA from one cell was reportedly detectable among fewer than 1.2 million naive cells.

The sequence was collected from a human donor in good health. Some libraries in this study had Jurkat cell RNA spiked in. The sample consisted of naive CD8+ T cells from blood, with Jurkat cell RNA spiked in. Stated subset: FACS-sorted CD8+CD4-CCR7+CD45RA+ naive T cells. The chain combines TRBV21-1 with TRBJ1-1. TRBV21-1 is deemed a pseudogene. CDR3 protein: CASSYVRPANTEAFF. The DNA of the CDR3 is TGTGCCAGCAGTTATGTAAGGCCGGCGAACACTGAAGCTTTCTTT.